These 26 T cell receptor beta chains originate from one sample sequenced in a study of CD8 T cells in ankylosing spondylitis. Using its own MiXCR run on the 5' RACE reads, TCRdb lists one record per CDR3 protein. The top ten hold 2.5% to 3.5% of the sample, which has around 120,000 distinct CDR3 sequences, roughly an eighth seen once. The sequencing input was blood, either unsorted or a sorted T cell fraction (not recorded which). The receptors stem from a female donor with ankylosing spondylitis or in good health (not recorded which).

The table lists this clonotype with many counts. The chain links TRBV5-1 to TRBJ2-1; tentatively, D is TRBD1 or TRBD2 (9 bases each). Trimming removed 4 bases at V and 3 bases at J, with 20 bases between. This CDR3 region has 17 residues. Germline V gene data show CDR1 as SGHRS and CDR2 as YFSETQ. CDR3 DNA sequence: TGCGCCAGCAGCCGGGACCTAGCGGGACAGGGCTACAATGAGCAGTTCTTC. This gives the protein CASSRDLAGQGYNEQFF.

In this sample, this clonotype turned up a few times. The rearrangement uses TRBV7-2 and TRBJ2-7; D gene ambiguous. The V end was cut by 3 bases, the J end by 0 bases, with 9 bases between. There are 14 residues in the CDR3. CDR1 is SGHTA, CDR2 FQGNSA, per germline. The CDR3 bases are TGTGCCAGCAGCTTTACATACACCTCCTACGAGCAGTACTTC. As protein: CASSFTYTSYEQYF.

This clonotype was detected only a few times. This sequence joins TRBV20-1 and TRBJ2-1, with 9 bases identical to TRBD2. There are 16 residues in the CDR3. The V segment lost 1 base and the J segment 0 bases; nucleotides outside the gene matches: 4. Germline values: CDR1 DFQATT, CDR2 SNEGSKA (reference sequence). The CDR3 is CSARGRLAVSYNEQFF. CDR3 DNA: TGCAGTGCTAGAGGCAGACTAGCGGTCTCCTACAATGAGCAGTTCTTC.

This clonotype was counted ten times or more. This sequence joins TRBV9 and TRBJ2-5; D unresolved. Trimming took off 0 bases at V and 0 bases at J, with 9 bases between the two ends. The germline gives CDR1 SGDLS, CDR2 YYNGEE. CDR3 length: 15 amino acids. CDR3 region: CASSVGAGHQETQYF. The CDR3 DNA sequence: TGTGCCAGCAGCGTAGGGGCAGGCCACCAAGAGACCCAGTACTTC. Complete variable domain (other parts from reference TRBV9 and TRBJ2-5): DSGVTQTPKHLITATGQRVTLRCSPRSGDLSVYWYQQSLDQGLQFLIQYYNGEERAKGNILERFSAQQFPDLHSELNLSSLELGDSALYFCASSVGAGHQETQYFGPGTRLLVL.

This clonotype was detected only a few times. The CDR3 reads CASSLAGPYNSPLHF. CDR3 nucleotides: TGTGCCAGCAGCTTAGCGGGACCGTATAATTCACCCCTCCACTTT. This chain connects TRBV7-2 to TRBJ1-6; perhaps TRBD1 as D (5 bases). CDR3 length equals 15 residues. Germline V gene sequence: CDR1 SGHTA, CDR2 FQGNSA. Trimming shortened V by 0 bases and J by 4 bases, and 7 bases separated the two germline ends.

This clonotype showed up just once. The chain carries TRBV30 and TRBJ1-4, with D unclear. CDR1 GTSNPN and CDR2 SVGIG come from the germline V gene (reference sequence). CDR3 length: 12 residues. The V end lost 4 bases, the J end lost 6 bases, and 9 bases lay between the germline ends. CDR3 nucleotide sequence: TGTGCCTGGAAAGCCGATCATGAAAAACTGTTTTTT. This translates into CAWKADHEKLFF.

This clonotype came up many times. The V and J genes are TRBV27 and TRBJ2-3; D may be TRBD2 (5 bases). The germline CDR1 and CDR2 sequences are MNHEY and SMNVEV (reference sequence). The CDR3 consists of 15 residues. Trimming took off 7 bases at V and 2 bases at J, with 16 bases between the two ends. CDR3 residues: CASTPQPGVTDTQYF. For the CDR3, the DNA is TGTGCCAGCACCCCTCAGCCCGGGGTCACAGATACGCAGTATTTT.

This chain joins TRBV15 and TRBJ2-7; D is undetermined. Trimming removed 0 bases from V and 5 bases from J, with 8 bases in between. The length of the CDR3 is 13 residues. Germline V CDR1 and CDR2: LNHNV, YYDKDF (reference sequence). The CDR3 here is CATSRDDVNEQYF. DNA for the CDR3: TGTGCCACCAGCAGAGATGACGTCAACGAGCAGTACTTC.

This clonotype occurred a few times. The chain uses TRBV11-2 and TRBJ2-4; 8 bases agree with TRBD2. V shed 5 bases, J shed 0 bases, and the junction held 15 bases outside the gene matches. CDR1 and CDR2 from the germline V gene are SGHAT and FQNNGV. This CDR3 spans 19 amino acids. CDR3 sequence reads: CASSRGPAGADLAKNIQYF. The CDR3 bases are TGTGCCAGCAGCCGGGGCCCAGCGGGGGCCGACTTAGCCAAAAACATTCAGTACTTC.

This clonotype turned up a few times. This rearrangement joins TRBV18 to TRBJ2-1; the match to TRBD2 covers 11 bases. Germline CDR1 reads KGHSH; CDR2 reads LQKENI. This CDR3 has 16 residues. V gave up 1 base and J gave up 8 bases; unmatched junction bases: 7. CDR3 in amino acids: CASSPLVSGGADEQFF. Here the CDR3 DNA reads TGTGCCAGCTCACCACTTGTTAGCGGGGGGGCAGATGAGCAGTTCTTC. The variable domain in full, completed from reference TRBV18 and TRBJ2-1, reads NAGVMQNPRHLVRRRGQEARLRCSPMKGHSHVYWYRQLPEEGLKFMVYLQKENIIDESGMPKERFSAEFPKEGPSILRIQQVVRGDSAAYFCASSPLVSGGADEQFFGPGTRLTVL.

The genes are TRBV5-8 and TRBJ2-3, with D possibly being TRBD2 (6 bases). CDR3 size: 15 residues. Trimming stripped 1 base from V and 9 bases from J, with 18 bases between. Germline V gene lookup returns CDR1 SGHTS and CDR2 YDEGEE. The CDR3 sequence: CASSLREMKQQTQYF. CDR3 DNA: TGTGCCAGCAGCTTGCGGGAGATGAAACAACAGACGCAGTATTTT.

This clonotype was observed many times. The chain is built from TRBV28 and TRBJ1-1, with 9 bases aligning to TRBD1. V lost 8 bases and J lost 7; bases outside the gene matches: 14. Germline V gene data show CDR1 as MDHEN and CDR2 as SYDVKM. CDR3 length equals 15 residues. This CDR3 is CASRYRGLSTNEAFF. The CDR3 region has the DNA TGTGCCAGCCGCTACAGGGGGCTCTCTACCAATGAAGCTTTCTTT.

This clonotype was seen at least ten times. The chain joins TRBV9 to TRBJ2-2, with no clear D. The CDR3 extends over 16 amino acids. Germline-derived CDR1 and CDR2 are SGDLS and YYNGEE. The V end was cut by 0 bases, the J end by 4 bases, with 13 bases between. CDR3 DNA sequence: TGTGCCAGCAGCGTAGAGCCCCGTGGCTTCACCGGGGAGCTGTTTTTT. Protein sequence: CASSVEPRGFTGELFF.

The rearrangement uses TRBV7-2 and TRBJ1-1; 7 positions match TRBD1. The CDR3 loop spans 15 amino acids. Germline loops: CDR1 SGHTA, CDR2 FQGNSA. The junction had 8 bases not matched to a gene; V was cut back by 6 bases and J by 1 base. CDR3 DNA sequence: TGTGCCAGCAGGGGACTCGGGACAGCGAACACTGAAGCTTTCTTT. Translated, it gives CASRGLGTANTEAFF.

This clonotype was counted between two and nine times. The chain uses TRBV12-3 or TRBV12-4 and TRBJ1-6, with TRBD1 matching 10 bases. The junction had 7 bases not matched to a gene; V was cut back by 1 base and J by 10 bases. The CDR3 sequence is 16 residues long. The CDR3 region is CASSLGQGAVGSPLHF. CDR3 bases: TGTGCCAGCAGTTTAGGACAGGGGGCAGTTGGATCACCCCTCCACTTT.

This clonotype was observed at least ten times. V usage is TRBV6-2 or TRBV6-3 and J usage is TRBJ2-2, with 7 bases lining up with TRBD2. The CDR3 totals 11 residues. Germline V CDR1 and CDR2: MNHEY, SVGEGT. The ends lost 10 bases at V and 7 bases at J; junction bases unmatched: 3. This CDR3 is CATREYGELFF. The DNA of the CDR3 is TGTGCCACGCGGGAGTACGGGGAGCTGTTTTTT.

V usage is TRBV18 and J usage is TRBJ2-7; the match to TRBD2 covers 9 bases. After removal of 3 bases from V and 0 bases from J, the junction contained 3 bases not matched to a gene. Germline V CDR1 and CDR2: KGHSH, LQKENI. This CDR3 has 15 residues. CDR3 in amino acids: CASSPLAGSSYEQYF. CDR3 DNA: TGTGCCAGCTCACCCCTAGCGGGAAGCTCCTACGAGCAGTACTTC. The full variable domain, with the rest looked up from reference TRBV18 and TRBJ2-7, is NAGVMQNPRHLVRRRGQEARLRCSPMKGHSHVYWYRQLPEEGLKFMVYLQKENIIDESGMPKERFSAEFPKEGPSILRIQQVVRGDSAAYFCASSPLAGSSYEQYFGPGTRLTVT.

The table lists this clonotype with a few counts. V and J are TRBV5-1 and TRBJ1-6; D is uncertain. CDR3 length: 15 amino acids. Germline V lookup: CDR1 SGHRS, CDR2 YFSETQ. V was shortened by 5 bases and J by 10 bases, with 19 bases between the two germline ends. CDR3 sequence (DNA): TGCGCCAGCAGTTTTTCAAGTCAAAACGGATCACCCCTCCACTTT. Its protein is CASSFSSQNGSPLHF.

This chain links TRBV12-3 or TRBV12-4 with TRBJ2-1; TRBD1 matches 7 bases. Losses at the gene ends were 2 bases for V and 7 bases for J; bases not matched to a gene: 2. The CDR3 is 13 amino acids. This CDR3 reads CASSLKTGNEQFF. The CDR3 region has the DNA TGTGCCAGCAGTTTAAAGACAGGGAATGAGCAGTTCTTC.

This clonotype was recorded at least ten times. This chain connects TRBV20-1 to TRBJ2-1; D possibly corresponds to TRBD2 (5 bases). With 5 bases removed from V and 9 bases from J, the gap between germline ends came to 11 bases. CDR1 is DFQATT, CDR2 SNEGSKA, per germline (reference sequence). The CDR3 loop spans 11 amino acids. CDR3 DNA sequence: TGCAGTGCTCCATCGGGGAGTGAGCAGTTCTTC. Encoded protein: CSAPSGSEQFF.

Judged by abundance, this clonotype is medium-sized. The genes are TRBV28 and TRBJ1-2, with D uncertain. The CDR3 loop spans 13 amino acids. Trimming removed 3 bases at V and 6 bases at J, with 11 bases between. Looked up from germline, CDR1 is MDHEN and CDR2 is SYDVKM. This CDR3 reads CASSFEERDGYTF. CDR3 DNA: TGTGCCAGCAGTTTTGAAGAGAGGGATGGCTACACCTTC.

The CDR3 spells CASSPEFMGGTEAFF. The CDR3 region has the DNA TGTGCCAGCAGCCCAGAGTTCATGGGGGGCACTGAAGCTTTCTTT. The chain couples TRBV3-1 to TRBJ1-1; D might be TRBD1 (5 bases). Germline V gene lookup returns CDR1 LGHDT and CDR2 YNNKEL (reference sequence). CDR3 length: 15 residues. V was pared by 4 bases and J by 4 bases, with 16 bases between.

On this clonotype: Possible read error: a much larger clone is one base away. The rearrangement uses TRBV20-1 and TRBJ1-3; D is unresolved. The V gene's germline CDR1 is DFQATT and CDR2 SNEGSKA (reference sequence). This CDR3 has 15 residues. DNA of the CDR3: TGCAGTGCTAGAGGGCAGGAAAGCTCTGGAAACGCCATATATTTT. Protein product: CSARGQESSGNAIYF.

This clonotype has ten or more counts. The CDR3 spells CSVEEGANTGELFF. In DNA form, the CDR3 reads TGCAGCGTTGAAGAAGGGGCGAACACCGGGGAGCTGTTTTTT. This chain uses TRBV29-1 with TRBJ2-2; weak D call: TRBD1 (5 bases). Looked up from germline, CDR1 is SQVTM and CDR2 is ANQGSEA. V was cut by 0 bases and J by 0 bases, with 5 bases left in between. The CDR3 length is 14 residues.

Only a few counts were recorded for this clonotype. The chain combines TRBV7-8 with TRBJ2-2; possible D gene TRBD1, 6 bases. In germline, CDR1 is SGHVS, CDR2 FQNEAQ. This CDR3 is built from 16 residues. V gave up 3 bases and J gave up 4 bases, with 15 bases separating them. Here the CDR3 DNA reads TGTGCCAGCAGCTTCGTTGCTAGGGGGTCCACCGGGGAGCTGTTTTTT. This codes for CASSFVARGSTGELFF. The full variable domain, rest sourced from reference TRBV7-8 and TRBJ2-2, is GAGVSQSPRYKVAKRGQDVALRCDPISGHVSLFWYQQALGQGPEFLTYFQNEAQLDKSGLPSDRFFAERPEGSVSTLKIQRTQQEDSAVYLCASSFVARGSTGELFFGEGSRLTVL.

The rearrangement uses TRBV10-3 and TRBJ2-1; no reliable D call. The V gene lost 10 bases and the J gene lost 0 bases, with 13 bases spanning the gap. The CDR3 length is 14 residues. Germline V gene sequence: CDR1 ENHRY, CDR2 SYGVKD. CDR3 sequence reads: CATRGGSSYNEQFF. For the CDR3, the DNA is TGTGCCACACGCGGCGGAAGCTCCTACAATGAGCAGTTCTTC.